Reported below is one TCR beta chain. V lost 4 bases to trimming and J lost 2 bases, with 11 bases between them. The CDR3 loop spans 13 amino acids. Germline V gene sequence: CDR1 SQVTM, CDR2 ANQGSEA. The sample comes from a study of human T cells and chemical hapten exposure. Study-wide background: 2% DPC applied to a roughly 2 cm by roughly 2 cm arm area sensitized donors. Weekly diphenylcyclopropenone doses were given to patients' scalps across the roughly 25-week study.

Regarding time point: patch test 2, 6 weeks after DPC sensitization. The sample's treatment: therapeutic diphenylcyclopropenone sensitization with weekly scalp DPC. Donation of samples came from alopecia patients who were 18 to 70 years old and suitable for DPC. TCRdb independently ran MiXCR on the RACE reads; one entry per CDR3 protein. The sample yields more than 80,000 distinct CDR3 sequences, about 9.4% seen once. This receptor was taken from a woman in her fifties or sixties with alopecia areata. Some clones in this sample may be carry-over from other donors' samples. This specimen was whole blood, taken in connection with sensitization to the hapten diphenylcyclopropenone (DPC). The chain recombines TRBV29-1 with TRBJ1-1; D perhaps matches TRBD1 (6 bases). DNA for the CDR3: TGCAGCGTTGCTGGGGGCTTCAACACTGAAGCTTTCTTT. As protein: CSVAGGFNTEAFF.